This is a list of T cell receptor beta chains from one sample in a study of monozygotic twins with inflammatory bowel disease. From its re-call of the 5' RACE reads, TCRdb lists each CDR3 protein once, without DNA. This sample contains 150,000 to 200,000 distinct CDR3 sequences. What was sequenced was blood. The receptors derive from a human donor with ulcerative colitis or Crohn's disease, or a healthy co-twin of an affected twin (not recorded which). CDR3s include the opening cysteine and the closing phenylalanine or tryptophan. Each record gives: clone size, J gene, V gene, CDR3 protein. Only part of the rows carry a size: once, few, many, or a class if the clone is expanded.

.	TRBJ2-7	TRBV6-1	CASRFRELLRDEQYF
.	TRBJ2-3	TRBV6-2/TRBV6-3	CASSYGTSGGGPTDTQYF
.	TRBJ2-7	TRBV28	CASSFLAPGEQYF
.	TRBJ1-5	TRBV18	CASSPGHDSNQPQHF
.	TRBJ1-4	TRBV30	CAWRGTRANEKLFF
.	TRBJ2-1	TRBV25-1	CASSGRHRGNEQFF
.	TRBJ2-2	TRBV6-1	CASSADPTGELFF
medium-sized	TRBJ2-1	TRBV7-9	CASSLDPGKQFF
.	TRBJ2-5	TRBV9	CASSVAGQETQYF
.	TRBJ2-1	TRBV4-1	CASSRRAGTREYNEQFF
.	TRBJ2-5	TRBV18	CASSPRALDRSYF
.	TRBJ2-5	TRBV7-2	CASSPTPTSLGKETQYF
.	TRBJ2-3	TRBV9	CASSATGEPLLRSTDTQYF
.	TRBJ1-1	TRBV15	CATSRLRNTEAFF
.	TRBJ2-2	TRBV11-3	CASSLVGGIPGELFF
.	TRBJ2-5	TRBV5-1	CASSPLGTTQETQYF
.	TRBJ2-5	TRBV28	CASSSRQGGGETQYF
.	TRBJ2-5	TRBV5-4	CASSSRQGKETQYF
.	TRBJ2-7	TRBV6-5	CASSYRGTSTAEQYF
.	TRBJ2-5	TRBV12-3/TRBV12-4	CASSALGGSETQYF
.	TRBJ2-1	TRBV5-1	CASSLVGTGSYNEQFF
.	TRBJ1-1	TRBV11-2	CASSFLAGGDTEAFF
.	TRBJ2-7	TRBV27	CASSDHSYEQYF
.	TRBJ1-2	TRBV20-1	CSAPKIKQGLDYGYTF
.	TRBJ1-2	TRBV10-3	CAISGDRGSNYGYTF
.	TRBJ2-5	TRBV20-1	CSARDSRYPKEIQYF
.	TRBJ2-3	TRBV5-4	CASVAGDTQYF
.	TRBJ1-1	TRBV5-1	CASSLEGGRDERAFF
.	TRBJ2-7	TRBV2	CASTRRQGVYEQYF